This T cell receptor (beta chain) appears in the sequencing data of a study (dated by TCRdb to about 2015). Notes on the research overall: The study examined whether tumor-infiltrating Tregs in breast cancer are drawn from blood Tregs or arise in situ by conversion from other CD4+ T cell subsets.

Full-length TCR variable regions were amplified by 5' RACE PCR using constant-region reverse primers, and then by semi-nested PCR using Nested Universal Primer A. Using the ReliaPrep RNA Cell Miniprep System, total RNA was extracted, and the SMARTer RACE 5'/3' Kit was then used to reverse transcribe the RNA into 5'RACE-ready cDNA. Full-length TCR alpha and beta libraries were barcoded with multiplex adaptors and sequenced on an Illumina MiSeq. On the authors' methods: For each of nine subset-tissue groups, sequencing data from the five patients were pooled, and the groups were then compared using unsupervised clustering of TCR gene usage. Repertoire similarity was calculated with the Morisita-Horn index, weighting shared sequences by their contribution to each repertoire. TCRdb reanalyzed the raw reads on its own, using fastp at Q25 for trimming and MiXCR for clone calling, and kept in-frame beta chains. Each CDR3 protein appears once, grouped with its most common genes and DNA. The V and J calls and clone size come from TCRdb's table, not from the authors' own analysis. For this sample there are about 53,000 distinct CDR3 sequences; almost 25% appear just once. Clones ranked in the top ten supply 2.5% to 3.5% of the sample.

CDR1 and CDR2, per the germline V gene (reference sequence), are DFQATT and SNEGSKA. Its CDR3 holds 14 amino acids, cysteine through phenylalanine. Only CDR3 DNA remains: 42 bases, in frame from the first base. The Miltenyi Naive CD4+ T Cell Isolation kit was used to purify naive CD4+ T cells, and CD25 microbeads were used to remove Tregs. Tregs, naive and memory CD4+ T cells from tumor, blood and ipsilateral draining lymph nodes of a few breast cancer patients underwent full-length TCR alpha and beta sequencing. Tumor tissue and lymph nodes obtained from ipsilateral axillary dissection were perfused with PBS, minced and then digested with collagenase I and hyaluronidase. Sorted cell populations were confirmed by FACS to exceed 90% purity. Regarding this clonotype: Its antigen remains undetermined. Compared with germline, one end of the junction differs, possibly owing to a read error.

Study-wide findings and limitations: The TCR alpha and beta sequences of tumor-infiltrating Tregs showed the greatest overlap with tumor naive CD4+ T cells, followed by blood naive CD4+ T cells. Tumor memory CD4+ T cell TCR gene usage clustered with blood and lymph node memory CD4+ cells and lymph node naive CD4+ cells. The validation in the larger cohort was limited to a single TCR beta V-J rearrangement instead of whole repertoires.

This sequence originates from a female donor with breast cancer. The rearrangement combines TRBV20-1 with TRBJ1-4, with a weak D call of TRBD1 (6 bases match). The sequencing input was tumor-infiltrating naive CD4+ T cells sorted from the breast tumor. The cell subset or site label, read with the paper, signifies: naive CD4+ T cells, CD4+CD45RA+CD25-. The sequenced DNA is TGCAGTGCTAGAAAGGGGGGGACTAGTGAAAAACTGTTTTTT. Its coded protein is CSARKGGTSEKLFF.